The 2 T cell receptor beta chains below come from one sample, sequenced in a study of cytomegalovirus exposure and HLA in healthy donors. The PCR contained 60 Vbeta and 13 Jbeta primers. TCRdb keeps only in-frame clones here, not all; method: immunoSEQ multiplex PCR. The sample carries around 190,000 clones, around 77% recorded once. Sequencing input: PBMCs. Receptor source: a woman aged 25 to 45 in good health and CMV-seronegative.

The chain joins TRBV2 to TRBJ2-7, with 8 bases aligning to TRBD1. The V gene's germline CDR1 is SNHLY and CDR2 FYNNEI. The length of the CDR3 is 14 residues. V shed 9 bases and J 0 bases; nucleotides not matched to a gene: 7. The CDR3 nucleotides read TGTGCCAGGGGGAGGACAGGGAGCTCCTACGAGCAGTACTTC. It yields the protein CARGRTGSSYEQYF.

On this clone: At one end, the junction sequence differs from germline, possibly due to a read error. The chain combines TRBV7-9 with TRBJ1-5; 7 bases fit TRBD1. Germline V gene data show CDR1 as SEHNR and CDR2 as FQNEAQ (reference sequence). This CDR3 is 12 amino acids long. DNA of the CDR3: TGTTCCAGCAGCTTAGGGGGCCTACCCCAGCATTTT. Protein product: CSSSLGGLPQHF.